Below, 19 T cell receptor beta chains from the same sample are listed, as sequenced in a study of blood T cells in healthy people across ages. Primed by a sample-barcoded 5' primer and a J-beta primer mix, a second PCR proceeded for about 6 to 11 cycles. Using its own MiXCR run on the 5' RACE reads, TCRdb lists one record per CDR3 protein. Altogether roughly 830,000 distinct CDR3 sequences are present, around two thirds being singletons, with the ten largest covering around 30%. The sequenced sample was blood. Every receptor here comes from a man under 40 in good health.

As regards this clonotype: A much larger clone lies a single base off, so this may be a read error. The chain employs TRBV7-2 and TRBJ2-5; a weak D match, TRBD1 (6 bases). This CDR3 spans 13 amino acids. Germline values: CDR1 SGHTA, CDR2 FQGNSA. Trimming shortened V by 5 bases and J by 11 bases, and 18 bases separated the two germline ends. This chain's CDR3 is CASSVRGSYKQYF. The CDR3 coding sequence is TGTGCCAGCAGCGTCAGGGGTTCCTACAAGCAGTACTTC. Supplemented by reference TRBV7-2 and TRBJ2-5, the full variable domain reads GAGVSQSPSNKVTEKGKDVELRCDPISGHTALYWYRQSLGQGLEFLIYFQGNSAPDKSGLPSDRFSAERTGGSVSTLTIQRTQQEDSAVYLCASSVRGSYKQYFGPGTRLLVL.

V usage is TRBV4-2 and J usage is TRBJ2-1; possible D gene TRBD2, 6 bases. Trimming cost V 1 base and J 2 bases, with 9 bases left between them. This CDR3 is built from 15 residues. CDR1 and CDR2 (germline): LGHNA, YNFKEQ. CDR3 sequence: CASSQAGDPYNEQFF. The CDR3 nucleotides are TGTGCCAGCAGCCAAGCGGGGGACCCCTACAATGAGCAGTTCTTC.

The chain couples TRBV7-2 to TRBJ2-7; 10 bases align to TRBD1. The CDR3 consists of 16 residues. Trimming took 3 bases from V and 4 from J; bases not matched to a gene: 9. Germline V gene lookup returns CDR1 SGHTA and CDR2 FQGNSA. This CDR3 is CASSFGWTGGFYEQYF. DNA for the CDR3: TGTGCCAGCAGCTTTGGTTGGACAGGGGGTTTTTACGAGCAGTACTTC.

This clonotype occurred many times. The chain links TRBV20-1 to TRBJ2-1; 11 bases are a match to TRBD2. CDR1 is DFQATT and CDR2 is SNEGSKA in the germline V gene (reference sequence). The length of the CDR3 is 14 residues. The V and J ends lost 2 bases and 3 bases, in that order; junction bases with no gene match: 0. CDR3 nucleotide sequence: TGCAGTGCTAGACTAGCGGGGGGCTACAATGAGCAGTTCTTC. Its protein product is CSARLAGGYNEQFF.

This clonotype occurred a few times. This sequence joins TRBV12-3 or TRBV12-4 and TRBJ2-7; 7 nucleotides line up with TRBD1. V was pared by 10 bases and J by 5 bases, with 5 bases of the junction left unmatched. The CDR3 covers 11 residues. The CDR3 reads CAILDRNEQYF. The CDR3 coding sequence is TGTGCCATCCTGGACAGGAACGAGCAGTACTTC.

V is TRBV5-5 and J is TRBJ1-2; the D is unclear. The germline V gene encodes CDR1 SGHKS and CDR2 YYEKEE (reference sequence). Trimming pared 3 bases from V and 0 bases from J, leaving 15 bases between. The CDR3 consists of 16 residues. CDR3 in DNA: TGTGCCAGCAGCTCCCCCTCAGCAGAAACTAACTATGGCTACACCTTC. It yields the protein CASSSPSAETNYGYTF.

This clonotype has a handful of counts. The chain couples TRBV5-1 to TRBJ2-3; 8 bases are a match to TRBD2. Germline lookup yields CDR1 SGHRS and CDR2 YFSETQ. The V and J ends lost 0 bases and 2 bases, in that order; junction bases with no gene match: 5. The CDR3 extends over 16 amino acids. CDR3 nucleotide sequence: TGCGCCAGCAGCTTGGCCACTAGCGGTTACACAGATACGCAGTATTTT. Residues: CASSLATSGYTDTQYF.

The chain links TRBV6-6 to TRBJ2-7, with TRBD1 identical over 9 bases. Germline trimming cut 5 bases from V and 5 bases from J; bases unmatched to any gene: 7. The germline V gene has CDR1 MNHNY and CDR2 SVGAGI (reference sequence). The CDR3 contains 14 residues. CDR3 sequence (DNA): TGTGCCAGCAGTAGAGGACAGGGGCAACACGAGCAGTACTTC. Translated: CASSRGQGQHEQYF.

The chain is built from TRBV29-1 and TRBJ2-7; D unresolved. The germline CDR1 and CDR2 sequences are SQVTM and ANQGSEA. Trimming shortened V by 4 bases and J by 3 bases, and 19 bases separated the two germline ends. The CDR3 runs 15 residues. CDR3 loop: CSVGSGPVNIYEQYF. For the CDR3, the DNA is TGCAGCGTTGGGTCCGGTCCTGTAAATATCTACGAGCAGTACTTC.

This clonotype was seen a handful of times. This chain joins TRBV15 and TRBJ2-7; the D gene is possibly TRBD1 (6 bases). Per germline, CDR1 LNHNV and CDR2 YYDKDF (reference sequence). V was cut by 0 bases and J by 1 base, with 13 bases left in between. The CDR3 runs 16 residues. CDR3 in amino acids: CATSREGASWSYEQYF. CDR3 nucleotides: TGTGCCACCAGCAGAGAGGGGGCTAGCTGGTCCTACGAGCAGTACTTC.

CDR3 loop: CASSKDIPGQGTSSYNSPLHF. CDR3 nucleotides: TGTGCCAGCAGCAAAGATATTCCGGGACAGGGGACGTCCTCCTATAATTCACCCCTCCACTTT. The chain has TRBV21-1 and TRBJ1-6; the table's D call, TRBD1, was not checked against the DNA. TRBV21-1 is a pseudogene segment. This CDR3 is 21 amino acids long.

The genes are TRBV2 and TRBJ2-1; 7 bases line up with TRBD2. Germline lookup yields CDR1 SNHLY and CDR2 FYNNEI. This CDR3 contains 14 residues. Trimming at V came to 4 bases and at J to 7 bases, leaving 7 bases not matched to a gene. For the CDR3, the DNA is TGTGCCAGCAGTGCGGCAGGGAGGGCTAATGAGCAGTTCTTC. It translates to CASSAAGRANEQFF.

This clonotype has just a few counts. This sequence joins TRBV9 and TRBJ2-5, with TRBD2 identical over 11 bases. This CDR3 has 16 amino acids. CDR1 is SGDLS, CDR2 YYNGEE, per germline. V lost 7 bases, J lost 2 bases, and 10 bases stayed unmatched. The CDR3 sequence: CASLETSGVQQETQYF. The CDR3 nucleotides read TGTGCCAGCCTCGAGACTAGCGGGGTACAACAAGAGACCCAGTACTTC.

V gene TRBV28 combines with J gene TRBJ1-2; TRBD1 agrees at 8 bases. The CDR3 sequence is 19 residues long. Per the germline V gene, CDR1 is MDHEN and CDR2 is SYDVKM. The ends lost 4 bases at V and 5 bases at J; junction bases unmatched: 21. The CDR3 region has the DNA TGTGCCAGCAGTTCCGTGGAGGTCGTCCGTGACAGGGGACTTTATGGCTACACCTTC. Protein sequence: CASSSVEVVRDRGLYGYTF.

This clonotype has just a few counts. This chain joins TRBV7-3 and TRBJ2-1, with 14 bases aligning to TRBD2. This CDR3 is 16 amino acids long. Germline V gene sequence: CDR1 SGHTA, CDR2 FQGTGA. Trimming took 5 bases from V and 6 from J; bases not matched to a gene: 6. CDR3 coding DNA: TGTGCCAGCAGCCCTCGGACTAGCGGGGGGCTCAATGAGCAGTTCTTC. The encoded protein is CASSPRTSGGLNEQFF. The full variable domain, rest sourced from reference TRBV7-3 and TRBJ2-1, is GAGVSQTPSNKVTEKGKYVELRCDPISGHTALYWYRQSLGQGPEFLIYFQGTGAADDSGLPNDRFFAVRPEGSVSTLKIQRTERGDSAVYLCASSPRTSGGLNEQFFGPGTRLTVL.

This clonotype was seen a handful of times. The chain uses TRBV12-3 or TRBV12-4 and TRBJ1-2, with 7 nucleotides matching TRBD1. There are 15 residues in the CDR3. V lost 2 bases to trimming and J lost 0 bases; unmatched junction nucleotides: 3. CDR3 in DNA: TGTGCCAGCAGTTTAACCACAGGGGCTAACTATGGCTACACCTTC. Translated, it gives CASSLTTGANYGYTF.

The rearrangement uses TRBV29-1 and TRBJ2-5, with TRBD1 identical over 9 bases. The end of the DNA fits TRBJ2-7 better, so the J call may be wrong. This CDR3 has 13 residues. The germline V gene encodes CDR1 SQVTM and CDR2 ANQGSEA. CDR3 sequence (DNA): TGCAGCGTTGAAGAGACAGGGGGGTACGAGCAGTACTTC. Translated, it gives CSVEETGGYEQYF.

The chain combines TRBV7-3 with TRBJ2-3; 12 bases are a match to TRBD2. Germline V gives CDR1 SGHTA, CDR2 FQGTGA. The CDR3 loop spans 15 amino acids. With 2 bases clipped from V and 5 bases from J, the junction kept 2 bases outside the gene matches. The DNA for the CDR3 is TGTGCCAGCAGCTTAGAACTAGCGGGGGGAGATACGCAGTATTTT. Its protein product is CASSLELAGGDTQYF.

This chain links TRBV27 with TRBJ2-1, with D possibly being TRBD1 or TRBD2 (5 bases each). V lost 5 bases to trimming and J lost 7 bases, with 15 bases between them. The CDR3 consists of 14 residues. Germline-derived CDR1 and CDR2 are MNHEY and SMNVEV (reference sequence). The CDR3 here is CASSVVSGPNEQFF. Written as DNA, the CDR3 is TGTGCCAGCAGTGTAGTCTCGGGGCCTAATGAGCAGTTCTTC.